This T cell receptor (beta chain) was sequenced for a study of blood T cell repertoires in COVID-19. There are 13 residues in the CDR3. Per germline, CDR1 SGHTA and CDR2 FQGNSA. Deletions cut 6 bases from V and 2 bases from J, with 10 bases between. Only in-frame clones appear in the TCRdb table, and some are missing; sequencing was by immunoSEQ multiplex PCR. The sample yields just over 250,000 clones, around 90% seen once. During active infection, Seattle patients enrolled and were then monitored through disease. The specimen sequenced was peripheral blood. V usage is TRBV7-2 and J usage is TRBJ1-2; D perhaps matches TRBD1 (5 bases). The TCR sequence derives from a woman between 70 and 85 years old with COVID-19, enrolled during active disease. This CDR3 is CASSYDSNYGYTF. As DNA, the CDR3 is TGTGCCAGCAGTTACGACAGCAACTATGGCTACACCTTC.